This entry lists 24 T cell receptor beta chains sequenced from one sample in a study of cytomegalovirus exposure and HLA in healthy donors. Profiling relied on immunoSEQ multiplex PCR, and the TCRdb table lists in-frame clones only, not all of them. This sample has about 360,000 clones; 75% to 90% occur once, and the top ten carry 0.83%. The material sequenced was PBMCs. These receptors were obtained from a woman aged 18-29 years in good health and CMV-seronegative.

J is TRBJ2-7 and V is TRBV6-5; 7 positions match TRBD2. V was pared by 5 bases and J by 4 bases, with 5 bases of the junction left unmatched. Germline V gene data show CDR1 as MNHEY and CDR2 as SVGAGI. The CDR3 spans 13 residues. CDR3 DNA: TGTGCCAGCAGTGGCGGGAGAACGTACGAGCAGTACTTC. It yields the protein CASSGGRTYEQYF.

The gene calls are TRBV7-8 and TRBJ2-6; D not resolved. Germline V gene lookup returns CDR1 SGHVS and CDR2 FQNEAQ. This CDR3 has 18 amino acids. Trimming pared 3 bases from V and 0 bases from J, leaving 15 bases between. CDR3 sequence (DNA): TGTGCCAGCAGCTTTCAAGCAATCCTAACCTCTGGGGCCAACGTCCTGACTTTC. Protein product: CASSFQAILTSGANVLTF.

J is TRBJ1-3 and V is TRBV5-1; D not resolved. Germline V lookup: CDR1 SGHRS, CDR2 YFSETQ. The V and J ends lost 5 bases and 1 base respectively, with 4 bases between them. This CDR3 is built from 12 residues. This chain's CDR3 is CASSRSGNTIYF. The CDR3 DNA sequence: TGCGCCAGCAGTCGTTCTGGAAACACCATATATTTT.

The chain employs TRBV6-1 and TRBJ2-4; D possibly corresponds to TRBD1 (6 bases). The CDR3 extends over 13 amino acids. The V gene lost 11 bases and the J gene lost 8 bases, with 19 bases spanning the gap. The germline V gene encodes CDR1 MNHNS and CDR2 SASEGT. The CDR3: CALQGGPGDIQYF. The CDR3 DNA sequence: TGTGCCCTCCAGGGCGGGCCAGGGGACATTCAGTACTTC.

The gene calls are TRBV6-1 and TRBJ1-1; 8 nucleotides align to TRBD1. V shed 3 bases, J shed 1 base, and the junction held 4 bases outside the gene matches. The CDR3 extends over 15 amino acids. Germline loops: CDR1 MNHNS, CDR2 SASEGT. This CDR3 reads CASSDLDRENTEAFF. Written as DNA, the CDR3 is TGTGCCAGCAGTGACCTGGACAGGGAGAACACTGAAGCTTTCTTT.

The J gene is TRBJ2-5, the V gene TRBV7-8, with a tentative D call TRBD1 (6 bases). V shed 3 bases and J shed 1 base, with 18 bases lying between them. The CDR3 totals 17 residues. The germline CDR1 and CDR2 sequences are SGHVS and FQNEAQ. CDR3 protein: CASSLGWSDRIQETQYF. The CDR3 nucleotides are TGTGCCAGCAGCTTGGGCTGGAGTGACAGGATCCAAGAGACCCAGTACTTC.

Notes on this clone: Distinct nucleotide sequences in the sample also encode this CDR3. CDR3 nucleotide sequence: TGTGCCAGCTCACCCCCAGGGCAGCCCCAGCATTTT. Its protein is CASSPPGQPQHF. The chain combines TRBV27 with TRBJ1-5; a possible D gene is TRBD1 (5 bases). Germline V gives CDR1 MNHEY, CDR2 SMNVEV (reference sequence). This CDR3 has 12 residues. V was clipped by 8 bases and J by 7 bases, with 12 bases between them.

The J gene is TRBJ1-6, the V gene TRBV11-2; 7 bases agree with TRBD1. V was clipped by 0 bases and J by 5 bases; unmatched bases: 1. In germline, CDR1 is SGHAT, CDR2 FQNNGV. The length of the CDR3 is 15 residues. CDR3 bases: TGTGCCAGCAGCTTAGAACAGGGGAATAATTCACCCCTCCACTTT. It translates to CASSLEQGNNSPLHF.

V usage is TRBV6-4 and J usage is TRBJ1-4; D call uncertain. Looked up from germline, CDR1 is MRHNA and CDR2 is SNTAGT. V lost 9 bases and J 14 bases, leaving 10 bases between the germline ends. The CDR3 loop spans 9 amino acids. CDR3 protein: CARTRGLFF. The CDR3 DNA follows: TGTGCCAGGACCCGGGGTCTGTTTTTT.

The DNA for the CDR3 is TGTGCCAGCAGCGGGACAGGGGTCGAGCAGTACTTC. It encodes CASSGTGVEQYF. This chain connects TRBV2 to TRBJ2-7; 10 nucleotides match TRBD1. The ends lost 6 bases at V and 6 bases at J; junction bases unmatched: 2. CDR1 and CDR2 (germline): SNHLY, FYNNEI. CDR3 length: 12 residues.

This clone was seen a single time. V is TRBV27 and J is TRBJ2-1, with D maybe TRBD2 (5 bases). CDR3 length equals 16 residues. In germline, CDR1 is MNHEY, CDR2 SMNVEV (reference sequence). The V gene lost 7 bases and the J gene lost 4 bases, with 20 bases spanning the gap. For the CDR3, the DNA is TGTGCCAGCACCTGGCTCTCGAGCGGCACTTACAATGAGCAGTTCTTC. Amino acids: CASTWLSSGTYNEQFF.

This clone was seen a few times. This chain joins TRBV27 and TRBJ1-6; D remains unclear. Germline V gene data show CDR1 as MNHEY and CDR2 as SMNVEV (reference sequence). Trimming removed 0 bases at V and 3 bases at J, with 6 bases between. This CDR3 is built from 15 residues. CDR3 protein: CASSLSVSYNSPLHF. CDR3 DNA sequence: TGTGCCAGCAGTTTATCTGTCAGCTATAATTCACCCCTCCACTTT.

V is TRBV2 and J is TRBJ2-6; D perhaps matches TRBD1 (6 bases). CDR3 size: 15 residues. CDR1 SNHLY and CDR2 FYNNEI come from the germline V gene. With 6 bases removed from V and 4 bases from J, the gap between germline ends came to 13 bases. The CDR3 sequence: CASSAQGAGANVLTF. As DNA, the CDR3 is TGTGCCAGCAGCGCACAGGGTGCCGGGGCCAACGTCCTGACTTTC.

The chain uses TRBV9 and TRBJ2-2, with TRBD2 as a possible D gene (6 bases). Germline V gene lookup returns CDR1 SGDLS and CDR2 YYNGEE. CDR3 length: 16 residues. V was shortened by 4 bases and J by 4 bases, with 17 bases between the two germline ends. The chain's CDR3 is CASSINYGTGTGELFF. CDR3 coding DNA: TGTGCCAGCAGCATAAATTATGGGACTGGCACCGGGGAGCTGTTTTTT.

This chain joins TRBV5-1 and TRBJ2-7; weak D call: TRBD1 (5 bases). Germline assignment: CDR1 SGHRS and CDR2 YFSETQ. This CDR3 contains 13 residues. Trimming removed 0 bases at V and 4 bases at J, with 8 bases between. This chain's CDR3 is CASSLVGQYEQYF. The CDR3 nucleotides are TGCGCCAGCAGCTTGGTGGGGCAGTACGAGCAGTACTTC. Drawing the rest from reference TRBV5-1 and TRBJ2-7, the complete variable domain is KAGVTQTPRYLIKTRGQQVTLSCSPISGHRSVSWYQQTPGQGLQFLFEYFSETQRNKGNFPGRFSGRQFSNSRSEMNVSTLELGDSALYLCASSLVGQYEQYFGPGTRLTVT.

The chain employs TRBV5-1 and TRBJ2-5, with TRBD1 matching over 9 bases. Looked up from germline, CDR1 is SGHRS and CDR2 is YFSETQ. The V gene end was trimmed by 4 bases and the J gene end by 4 bases; junction bases not matched to a gene: 2. The CDR3 extends over 13 amino acids. DNA for the CDR3: TGCGCCAGCAGCCGACAGGGGGGAGAGACCCAGTACTTC. Encoded protein: CASSRQGGETQYF.

The V gene is TRBV15, the J gene TRBJ2-3; TRBD2 agrees at 7 bases. V gave up 1 base and J gave up 2 bases; unmatched junction bases: 9. This CDR3 region has 17 residues. Germline assignment: CDR1 LNHNV and CDR2 YYDKDF (reference sequence). For the CDR3, the DNA is TGTGCCACCAGCAGAGCCGGGACTACCGACTTCACAGATACGCAGTATTTT. This gives the protein CATSRAGTTDFTDTQYF.

The rearrangement uses TRBV6-1 and TRBJ2-2; perhaps TRBD1 as D (6 bases). Germline V CDR1 and CDR2: MNHNS, SASEGT. The V gene lost 2 bases and the J gene lost 5 bases, with 15 bases spanning the gap. This CDR3 region has 16 residues. The CDR3 region has the DNA TGTGCCAGCAGTGAAAGGGGGTCCGGTGGGACCGGGGAGCTGTTTTTT. Its protein is CASSERGSGGTGELFF.

This chain joins TRBV28 and TRBJ2-7; weak D call: TRBD2 (5 bases). This CDR3 contains 15 residues. The germline V and J ends were trimmed by 6 bases and 5 bases, with 20 bases remaining between them. Germline V gene sequence: CDR1 MDHEN, CDR2 SYDVKM. Here the CDR3 DNA reads TGTGCCAGCAGCGAAGCGGATCCCCACACCAACGAGCAGTACTTC. Residues: CASSEADPHTNEQYF. Supplemented by reference TRBV28 and TRBJ2-7, the full variable domain reads DVKVTQSSRYLVKRTGEKVFLECVQDMDHENMFWYRQDPGLGLRLIYFSYDVKMKEKGDIPEGYSVSREKKERFSLILESASTNQTSMYLCASSEADPHTNEQYFGPGTRLTVT.

This chain uses TRBV5-1 with TRBJ2-3; D is unclear. V lost 4 bases to trimming and J lost 0 bases, with 9 bases between them. This CDR3 region has 14 residues. Germline CDR1 and CDR2: SGHRS and YFSETQ. As DNA, the CDR3 is TGCGCCAGCAGCCGCGGCTCTAGCACAGATACGCAGTATTTT. Translated: CASSRGSSTDTQYF.

The chain links TRBV15 to TRBJ2-3, with TRBD2 matching 8 bases. The CDR3 is 20 residues long. Germline CDR1 reads LNHNV; CDR2 reads YYDKDF (reference sequence). V was clipped by 1 base and J by 4 bases; unmatched bases: 19. The CDR3 here is CATSRGGNFWGGRKADTQYF. CDR3 bases: TGTGCCACCAGCAGAGGGGGCAACTTCTGGGGCGGGAGGAAGGCAGATACGCAGTATTTT.

This rearrangement joins TRBV30 to TRBJ2-1; 11 nucleotides agree with TRBD2. Germline V CDR1 and CDR2: GTSNPN, SVGIG (reference sequence). The CDR3 runs to 14 residues. After removal of 3 bases from V and 8 bases from J, the junction contained 6 bases not matched to a gene. The CDR3 region has the DNA TGTGCCTGGAGGACGACTAGCGGGGTTGATGAGCAGTTCTTC. This sequence encodes CAWRTTSGVDEQFF.

This chain uses TRBV7-6 with TRBJ2-7; 9 nucleotides match TRBD1. J lost 3 bases, V lost 0 bases, and 6 bases had no gene match. The germline gives CDR1 SGHVS, CDR2 FNYEAQ. The length of the CDR3 is 16 residues. Written as DNA, the CDR3 is TGTGCCAGCAGCTTAGCGTCCCGGACAGGGGTCTACGAGCAGTACTTC. Its translation: CASSLASRTGVYEQYF.

This chain links TRBV4-1 with TRBJ2-7; TRBD1 aligns across 7 bases. V lost 4 bases to trimming and J lost 2 bases; unmatched junction nucleotides: 5. This CDR3 contains 14 residues. CDR1 MGHRA and CDR2 YSYEKL come from the germline V gene. CDR3 DNA sequence: TGCGCCAGCAGCCCGCAGACAGGGCCCTACGAGCAGTACTTC. Residues: CASSPQTGPYEQYF.